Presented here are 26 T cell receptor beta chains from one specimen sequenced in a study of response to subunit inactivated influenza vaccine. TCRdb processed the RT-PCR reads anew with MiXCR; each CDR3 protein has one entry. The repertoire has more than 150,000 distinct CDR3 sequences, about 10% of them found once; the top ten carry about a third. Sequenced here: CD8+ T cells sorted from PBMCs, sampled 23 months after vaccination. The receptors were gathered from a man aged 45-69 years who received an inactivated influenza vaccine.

The CDR3 region has the DNA TGTGCCAGCACCGCCGGGGGCAGGGAATTCTATGGCTACACCTTC. Translating gives CASTAGGREFYGYTF. The V gene is TRBV28, the J gene TRBJ1-2; D perhaps matches TRBD1 (6 bases). V shed 7 bases and J shed 4 bases, with 19 bases lying between them. Germline loops: CDR1 MDHEN, CDR2 SYDVKM. This CDR3 contains 15 residues.

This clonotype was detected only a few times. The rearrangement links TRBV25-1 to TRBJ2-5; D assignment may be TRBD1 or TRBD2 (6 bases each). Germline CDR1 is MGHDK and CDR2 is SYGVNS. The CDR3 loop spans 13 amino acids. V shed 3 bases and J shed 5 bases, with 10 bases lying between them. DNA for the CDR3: TGTGCCAGCAGTGATTTGGGGGGCGAGACCCAGTACTTC. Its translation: CASSDLGGETQYF.

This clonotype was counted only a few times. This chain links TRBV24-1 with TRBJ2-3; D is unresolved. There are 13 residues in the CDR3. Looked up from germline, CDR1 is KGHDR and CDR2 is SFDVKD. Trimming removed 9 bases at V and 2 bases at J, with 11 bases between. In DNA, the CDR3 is TGTGCCACCGCAGGCCCCTTCACAGATACGCAGTATTTT. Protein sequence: CATAGPFTDTQYF.

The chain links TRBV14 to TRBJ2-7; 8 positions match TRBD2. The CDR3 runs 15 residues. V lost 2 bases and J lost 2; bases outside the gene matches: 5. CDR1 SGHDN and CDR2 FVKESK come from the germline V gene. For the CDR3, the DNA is TGTGCCAGCAGCCAAAACAGCGGGAGCCCCTACGAGCAGTACTTC. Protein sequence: CASSQNSGSPYEQYF.

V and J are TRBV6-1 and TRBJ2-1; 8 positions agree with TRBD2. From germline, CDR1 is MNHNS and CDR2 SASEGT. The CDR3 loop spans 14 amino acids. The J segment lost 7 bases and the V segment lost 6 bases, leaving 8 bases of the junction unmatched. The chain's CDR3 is CASRTGGPMNEQFF. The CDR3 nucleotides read TGTGCCAGCAGGACGGGAGGGCCGATGAATGAGCAGTTCTTC.

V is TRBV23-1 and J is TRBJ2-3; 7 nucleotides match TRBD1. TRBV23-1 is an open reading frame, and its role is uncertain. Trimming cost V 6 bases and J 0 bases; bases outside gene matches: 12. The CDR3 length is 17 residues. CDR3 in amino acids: CASSPDRVTSSTDTQYF. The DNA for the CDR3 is TGCGCCAGCAGCCCAGACAGGGTGACCTCTAGCACAGATACGCAGTATTTT.

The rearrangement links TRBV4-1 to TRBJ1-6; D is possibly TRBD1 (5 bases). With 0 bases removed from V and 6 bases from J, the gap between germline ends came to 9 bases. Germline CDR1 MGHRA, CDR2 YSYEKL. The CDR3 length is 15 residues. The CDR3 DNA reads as TGCGCCAGCAGCCAAGAAGTCGGGACTAATTCACCCCTCCACTTT. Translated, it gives CASSQEVGTNSPLHF.

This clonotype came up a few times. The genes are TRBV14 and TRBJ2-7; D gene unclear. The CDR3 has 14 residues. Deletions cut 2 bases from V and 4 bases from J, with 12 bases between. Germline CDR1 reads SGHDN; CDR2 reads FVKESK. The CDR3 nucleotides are TGTGCCAGCAGCCAATTTTCACTGGAGTACGAGCAGTACTTC. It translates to CASSQFSLEYEQYF.

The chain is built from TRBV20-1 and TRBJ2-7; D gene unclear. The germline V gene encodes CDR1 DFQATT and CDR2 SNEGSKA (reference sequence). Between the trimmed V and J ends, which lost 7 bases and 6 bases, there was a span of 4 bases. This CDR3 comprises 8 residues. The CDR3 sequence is CSVGEQYF. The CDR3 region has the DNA TGCAGTGTGGGCGAGCAGTACTTC.

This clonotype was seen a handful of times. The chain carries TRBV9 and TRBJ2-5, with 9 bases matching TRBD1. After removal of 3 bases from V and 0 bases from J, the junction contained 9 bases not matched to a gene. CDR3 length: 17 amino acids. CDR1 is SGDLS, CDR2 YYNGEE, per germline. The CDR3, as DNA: TGTGCCAGCAGCGCCAAGGTAGGACAGGGGCACCAAGAGACCCAGTACTTC. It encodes CASSAKVGQGHQETQYF.

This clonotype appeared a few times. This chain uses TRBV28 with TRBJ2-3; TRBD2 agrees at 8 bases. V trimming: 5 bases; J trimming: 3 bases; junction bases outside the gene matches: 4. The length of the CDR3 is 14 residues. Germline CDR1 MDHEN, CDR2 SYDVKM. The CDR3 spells CASSRSGTTDTQYF. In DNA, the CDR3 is TGTGCCAGCAGTCGTAGCGGGACTACAGATACGCAGTATTTT.

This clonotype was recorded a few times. The CDR3 here is CASSLGSGYTEAFF. CDR3 nucleotides: TGCGCCAGCAGCTTGGGGTCCGGGTACACTGAAGCTTTCTTT. This rearrangement joins TRBV5-1 to TRBJ1-1; no firm D call. The CDR3 sequence is 14 residues long. The germline V and J ends were trimmed by 0 bases and 3 bases, with 9 bases remaining between them. Germline V gene sequence: CDR1 SGHRS, CDR2 YFSETQ.

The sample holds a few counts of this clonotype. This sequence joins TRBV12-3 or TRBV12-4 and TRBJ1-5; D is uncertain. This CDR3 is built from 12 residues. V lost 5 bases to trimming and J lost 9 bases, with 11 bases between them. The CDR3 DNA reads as TGTGCCAGCAGTCCCCAAATTAGGCCCCAGCATTTT. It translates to CASSPQIRPQHF.

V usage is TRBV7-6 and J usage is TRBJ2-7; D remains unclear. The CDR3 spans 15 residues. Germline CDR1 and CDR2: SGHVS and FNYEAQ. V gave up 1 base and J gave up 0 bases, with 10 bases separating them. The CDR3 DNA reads TGTGCCAGCAGCTTAGAGGCAGTCCGCTCCTACGAGCAGTACTTC. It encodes CASSLEAVRSYEQYF.

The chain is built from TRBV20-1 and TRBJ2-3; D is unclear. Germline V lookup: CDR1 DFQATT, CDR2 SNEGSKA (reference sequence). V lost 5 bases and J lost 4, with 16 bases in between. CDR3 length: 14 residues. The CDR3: CSALQYSKSDTQYF. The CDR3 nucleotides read TGCAGTGCTTTACAGTATTCCAAATCAGATACGCAGTATTTT.

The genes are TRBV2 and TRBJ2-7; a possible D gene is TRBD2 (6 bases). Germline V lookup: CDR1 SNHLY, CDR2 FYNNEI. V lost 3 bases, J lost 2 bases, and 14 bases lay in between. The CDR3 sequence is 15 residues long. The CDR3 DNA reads TGTGCCAGCAGTGACGGAGGGCTGATGCCCTACGAGCAGTACTTC. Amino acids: CASSDGGLMPYEQYF.

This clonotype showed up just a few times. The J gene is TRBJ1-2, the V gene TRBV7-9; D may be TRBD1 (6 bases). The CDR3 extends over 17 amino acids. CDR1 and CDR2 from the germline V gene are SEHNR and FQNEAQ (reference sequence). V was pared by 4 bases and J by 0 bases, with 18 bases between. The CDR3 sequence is CASSSTVSGEANYGYTF. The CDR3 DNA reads TGTGCCAGCAGCTCCACCGTTTCAGGGGAGGCTAACTATGGCTACACCTTC.

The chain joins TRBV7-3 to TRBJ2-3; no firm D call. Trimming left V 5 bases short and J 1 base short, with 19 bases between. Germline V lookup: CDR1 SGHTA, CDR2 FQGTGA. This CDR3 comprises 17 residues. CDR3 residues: CASSLLGRQVRTDTQYF. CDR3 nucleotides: TGTGCCAGCAGCCTCCTTGGTAGGCAGGTTCGCACAGATACGCAGTATTTT.

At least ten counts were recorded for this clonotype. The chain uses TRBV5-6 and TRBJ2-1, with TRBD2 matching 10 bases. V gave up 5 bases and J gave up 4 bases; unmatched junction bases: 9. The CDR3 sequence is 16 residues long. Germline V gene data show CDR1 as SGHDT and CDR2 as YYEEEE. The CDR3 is CASSPRRTSGYNEQFF. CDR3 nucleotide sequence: TGTGCCAGCAGTCCGAGAAGGACTAGCGGTTACAATGAGCAGTTCTTC.

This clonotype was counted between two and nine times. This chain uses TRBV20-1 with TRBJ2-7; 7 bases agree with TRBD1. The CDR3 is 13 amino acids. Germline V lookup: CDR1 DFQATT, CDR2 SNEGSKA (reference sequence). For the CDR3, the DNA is TGCAGCGCCAGGGGCAGGGGGAGATACGAGCAGTACTTC. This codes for CSARGRGRYEQYF.

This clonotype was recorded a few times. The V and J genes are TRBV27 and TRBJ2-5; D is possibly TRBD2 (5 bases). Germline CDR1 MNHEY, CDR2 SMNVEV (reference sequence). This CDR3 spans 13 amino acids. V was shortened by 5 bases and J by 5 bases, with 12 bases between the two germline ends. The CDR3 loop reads CASSHGLGETQYF. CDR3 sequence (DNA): TGTGCCAGCAGTCATGGACTGGGGGAGACCCAGTACTTC.

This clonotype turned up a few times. CDR3 protein: CASSPRGTPQFYYGYTF. CDR3 DNA sequence: TGTGCCAGCAGCCCGAGGGGGACCCCACAGTTTTACTATGGCTACACCTTC. J is TRBJ1-2 and V is TRBV9, with D perhaps TRBD1 (6 bases). Trimming left V 4 bases short and J 3 bases short, with 22 bases between. This CDR3 is 17 amino acids long. CDR1 SGDLS and CDR2 YYNGEE come from the germline V gene.

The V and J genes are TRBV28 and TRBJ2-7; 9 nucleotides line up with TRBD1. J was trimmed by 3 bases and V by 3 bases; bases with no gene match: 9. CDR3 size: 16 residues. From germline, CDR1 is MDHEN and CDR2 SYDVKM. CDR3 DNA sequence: TGTGCCAGCAGTTTTGGGACAGGGATCAGGGACTACGAGCAGTACTTC. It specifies CASSFGTGIRDYEQYF.

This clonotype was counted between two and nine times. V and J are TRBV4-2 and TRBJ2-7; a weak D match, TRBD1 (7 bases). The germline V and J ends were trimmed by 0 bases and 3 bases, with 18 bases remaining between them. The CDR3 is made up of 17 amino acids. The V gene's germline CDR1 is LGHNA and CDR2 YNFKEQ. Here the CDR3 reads CASSQEGGRTIIYEQYF. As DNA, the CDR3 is TGTGCCAGCAGCCAAGAAGGGGGCAGGACTATTATCTACGAGCAGTACTTC.

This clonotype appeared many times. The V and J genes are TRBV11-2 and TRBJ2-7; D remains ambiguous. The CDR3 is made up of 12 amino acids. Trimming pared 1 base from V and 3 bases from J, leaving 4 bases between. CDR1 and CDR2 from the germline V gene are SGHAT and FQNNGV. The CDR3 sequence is CASSLVVYEQYF. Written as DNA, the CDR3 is TGTGCCAGCAGCTTAGTAGTCTACGAGCAGTACTTC. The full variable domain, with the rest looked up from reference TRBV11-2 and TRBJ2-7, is EAGVAQSPRYKIIEKRQSVAFWCNPISGHATLYWYQQILGQGPKLLIQFQNNGVVDDSQLPKDRFSAERLKGVDSTLKIQPAKLEDSAVYLCASSLVVYEQYFGPGTRLTVT.

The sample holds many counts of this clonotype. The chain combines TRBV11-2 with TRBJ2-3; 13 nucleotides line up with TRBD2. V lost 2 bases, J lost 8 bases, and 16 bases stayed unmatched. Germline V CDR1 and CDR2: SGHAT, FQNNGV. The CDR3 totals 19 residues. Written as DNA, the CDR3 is TGTGCCAGCAGCTTAACTAGCGGGGGGGCTCACCCCAAATGGGGTACGCAGTATTTT. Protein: CASSLTSGGAHPKWGTQYF.